Each of the 21 T cell receptor beta chains below was sequenced from the same sample in a study of glioma-infiltrating T cells. TCR alpha and beta CDR3 regions were amplified from RNA using iRepertoire nested multiplex PCR. Each CDR3 protein gets one entry after TCRdb re-called the multiplex PCR reads with MiXCR. The sample contains around 170,000 distinct CDR3 sequences, around 42% of which appear only once. The material sequenced was glioma tissue, nonneoplastic brain tissue, or PBMCs (not recorded which). The receptor set was obtained from a human donor with low-grade glioma or glioblastoma, undergoing nonglioma brain surgery, or in good health (not recorded which).

On this clonotype itself: This could be a read error, since a much larger clone is one nucleotide away. CDR3 coding DNA: TGTGCCAGCTCACTTGGGTTTTCCACAGATACGAAGTATTTT. Its protein product is CASSLGFSTDTKYF. The rearrangement joins TRBV18 to TRBJ2-3; D not resolved. Germline CDR1 KGHSH, CDR2 LQKENI. The CDR3 is 14 residues long.

The sample holds many counts of this clonotype. J is TRBJ2-3 and V is TRBV28; 7 bases agree with TRBD2. Trimming took 6 bases from V and 2 from J; bases not matched to a gene: 2. The CDR3 has 13 amino acids. Germline V CDR1 and CDR2: MDHEN, SYDVKM. DNA for the CDR3: TGTGCCAGCAGCAGCGGGACCACAGATACGCAGTATTTT. Translation gives CASSSGTTDTQYF.

The chain links TRBV9 to TRBJ2-1; no firm D call. Germline V gene data show CDR1 as SGDLS and CDR2 as YYNGEE. V shed 0 bases and J shed 5 bases, with 6 bases lying between them. This CDR3 contains 13 residues. DNA for the CDR3: TGTGCCAGCAGCGTAGGACCCAACAATGAGCAGTTCTTC. Protein: CASSVGPNNEQFF.

This clonotype was recorded many times. The chain couples TRBV28 to TRBJ2-3, with D unresolved. V was cut by 3 bases and J by 2 bases, with 9 bases left in between. The CDR3 is made up of 14 amino acids. Germline lookup yields CDR1 MDHEN and CDR2 SYDVKM. CDR3 protein: CASSFSQATDTQYF. The CDR3 DNA reads TGTGCCAGCAGTTTTAGTCAGGCCACAGATACGCAGTATTTT.

This clonotype was picked up many times. V gene TRBV6-1 combines with J gene TRBJ2-3, with D uncertain. Germline V lookup: CDR1 MNHNS, CDR2 SASEGT. The CDR3 totals 15 residues. V was pared by 8 bases and J by 2 bases, with 17 bases between. The CDR3 nucleotides read TGTGCCAGCGCAGGTTCGGCCCAATTCACAGATACGCAGTATTTT. Translated, it gives CASAGSAQFTDTQYF.

The J gene is TRBJ2-1, the V gene TRBV3-1; the D gene is possibly TRBD2 (6 bases). CDR1 is LGHDT, CDR2 YNNKEL, per germline (reference sequence). The CDR3 extends over 16 amino acids. With 1 base removed from V and 2 bases from J, the gap between germline ends came to 12 bases. For the CDR3, the DNA is TGTGCCAGCAGCCAAGGAGCGGGTGGGCCCTACAATGAGCAGTTCTTC. This encodes CASSQGAGGPYNEQFF.

This clonotype occurred many times. This chain connects TRBV28 to TRBJ1-4; weak D call: TRBD1 (6 bases). Trimming removed 2 bases from V and 10 bases from J, with 20 bases in between. The CDR3 contains 16 residues. Per the germline V gene, CDR1 is MDHEN and CDR2 is SYDVKM. CDR3 region: CASSLRDTQSLAKLFF. The DNA of the CDR3 is TGTGCCAGCAGTTTACGGGACACTCAGAGTTTAGCAAAACTGTTTTTT.

This clonotype was counted at least ten times. The chain is built from TRBV28 and TRBJ1-5; D is undetermined. The CDR3 length is 13 residues. Trimming left V 6 bases short and J 0 bases short, with 6 bases between. Germline V CDR1 and CDR2: MDHEN, SYDVKM. CDR3 protein: CASRTSSNQPQHF. The CDR3, as DNA: TGTGCCAGCAGAACAAGTAGCAATCAGCCCCAGCATTTT.

The V and J genes are TRBV20-1 and TRBJ2-2; D is ambiguous. Germline CDR1 and CDR2: DFQATT and SNEGSKA (reference sequence). CDR3 size: 16 residues. With 3 bases removed from V and 6 bases from J, the gap between germline ends came to 20 bases. CDR3 nucleotide sequence: TGCAGTGCTAGGGCGCGACCCCGGGCGACGGCCGGGGAGCTGTTTTTT. Translated: CSARARPRATAGELFF.

This sequence joins TRBV7-8 and TRBJ1-4, with 9 positions matching TRBD1. The CDR3 has 13 amino acids. Germline CDR1 is SGHVS and CDR2 is FQNEAQ. The V and J ends lost 6 bases and 13 bases, in that order; junction bases with no gene match: 9. In DNA form, the CDR3 reads TGTGCCAGCAGTCTAGGGGGACAGGGAAGACTGTTTTTT. Protein sequence: CASSLGGQGRLFF.

About this clonotype itself: A much larger clone lies one base from this, so it may be a read error. The V and J genes are TRBV19 and TRBJ1-1; D unclear. The CDR3 extends over 11 amino acids. The germline gives CDR1 LNHDA, CDR2 SQIVND (reference sequence). The CDR3 reads CDSSTTTEAFF. The CDR3 DNA reads as TGTGACAGTAGTACTACCACTGAAGCTTTCTTT.

This chain uses TRBV20-1 with TRBJ2-5; D tentatively fits TRBD1 or TRBD2 (5 bases each). Germline lookup yields CDR1 DFQATT and CDR2 SNEGSKA (reference sequence). With 4 bases removed from V and 5 bases from J, the gap between germline ends came to 14 bases. CDR3 length equals 13 residues. The CDR3 here is CSATPIGAETQYF. The CDR3 DNA reads as TGCAGTGCTACCCCCATCGGGGCTGAGACCCAGTACTTC.

This clonotype came up many times. This chain joins TRBV19 and TRBJ2-3; 8 bases fit TRBD1. The germline gives CDR1 LNHDA, CDR2 SQIVND (reference sequence). The CDR3 is 15 amino acids. V gave up 4 bases and J gave up 3 bases; unmatched junction bases: 6. Here the CDR3 DNA reads TGTGCCAGTAGTAGGCCCGGACAGGGAACAGATACGCAGTATTTT. Protein: CASSRPGQGTDTQYF.

This clonotype was observed once. At one end the junction does not follow the germline gene, possibly because of a read error. The chain uses TRBV27 and TRBJ2-2, with D perhaps assigned TRBD1 or TRBD2 (5 bases each). CDR3 length: 15 amino acids. CDR1 and CDR2 (germline): MNHEY, SMNVEV (reference sequence). CDR3 DNA sequence: TGTGCCAGCAGTGCCAGGGCTACCAACAACGGGGAGCTGTTCTTT. Amino acid sequence: CASSARATNNGELFF.

The chain links TRBV15 to TRBJ2-7, with 9 bases lining up with TRBD2. The CDR3 is 17 residues long. The germline CDR1 and CDR2 sequences are LNHNV and YYDKDF (reference sequence). J was trimmed by 6 bases and V by 0 bases; bases with no gene match: 12. The CDR3 sequence is CATSRDFGSGRSFEQYF. CDR3 in DNA: TGTGCCACCAGCAGAGATTTCGGTAGCGGGAGAAGTTTCGAGCAGTACTTC. Together with reference TRBV15 and TRBJ2-7, the CDR3 gives the full variable domain: DAMVIQNPRYQVTQFGKPVTLSCSQTLNHNVMYWYQQKSSQAPKLLFHYYDKDFNNEADTPDNFQSRRPNTSFCFLDIRSPGLGDTAMYLCATSRDFGSGRSFEQYFGPGTRLTVT.

A word on this clonotype: Since a much larger clone is just one base distant, this may be a read error. The chain combines TRBV20-1 with TRBJ2-2, with 8 nucleotides matching TRBD2. Germline V gives CDR1 DFQATT, CDR2 SNEGSKA (reference sequence). The CDR3 totals 16 residues. Trimming cost V 5 bases and J 3 bases; bases outside gene matches: 11. The CDR3 reads CSARGTRGSYTGELFF. The CDR3 bases are TGCAGTGCTCGAGGGACTAGAGGTTCTTACACCGGGGAGCTGTTTTTT.

Regarding this clonotype: A much bigger clone sits one base away, suggesting this may be a read error. This chain joins TRBV10-3 and TRBJ1-5, with no clear D. Germline V gives CDR1 ENHRY, CDR2 SYGVKD. V was pared by 3 bases and J by 11 bases, with 14 bases between. This CDR3 region has 13 residues. Here the CDR3 DNA reads TGTGCCATCAGTGATGGGATAAGTCGAGCCCAGCATTTT. This sequence encodes CAISDGISRAQHF.

The genes are TRBV29-1 and TRBJ1-1; tentatively, D is TRBD1 (5 bases). The V gene lost 4 bases and the J gene lost 0 bases, with 12 bases spanning the gap. The CDR3 spans 14 residues. The germline CDR1 and CDR2 sequences are SQVTM and ANQGSEA. CDR3 DNA sequence: TGCAGCGTTGGCGAGGGGTTAATGAACACTGAAGCTTTCTTT. Amino acid sequence: CSVGEGLMNTEAFF.

This clonotype was picked up many times. V gene TRBV28 combines with J gene TRBJ2-7; TRBD2 might be the D (6 bases). The CDR3 has 14 amino acids. The V end was cut by 7 bases, the J end by 6 bases, with 19 bases between. Germline CDR1 is MDHEN and CDR2 is SYDVKM. This CDR3 reads CASTPGGVAPEQYF. For the CDR3, the DNA is TGTGCCAGCACCCCGGGCGGGGTTGCACCCGAGCAGTACTTC.

This clonotype was picked up many times. The J gene is TRBJ1-1, the V gene TRBV13, with D possibly being TRBD1 (5 bases). The CDR3 runs 15 residues. Germline V lookup: CDR1 PRHDT, CDR2 FYEKMQ (reference sequence). V gave up 4 bases and J gave up 1 base, with 13 bases separating them. The CDR3 DNA reads TGTGCCAGCAGCTCCTCCTCCGGGGCGAACACTGAAGCTTTCTTT. Translated: CASSSSSGANTEAFF.

The chain has TRBV6-2 or TRBV6-3 and TRBJ2-2; TRBD2 matches 11 bases. The length of the CDR3 is 15 residues. Trimming cost V 4 bases and J 4 bases; bases outside gene matches: 2. Germline-derived CDR1 and CDR2 are MNHEY and SVGEGT. CDR3 in amino acids: CASSSTSGSTGELFF. The CDR3 bases are TGTGCCAGCAGTTCAACTAGCGGGAGCACCGGGGAGCTGTTTTTT.